This T cell receptor (beta chain) was observed in a study of identical twins. Unique molecular identifiers were present on the cDNA, which also gained a universal primer site by template switching. TCRdb called the 5' RACE reads again in MiXCR, with one record for every CDR3 protein. The table includes 600,000 to 850,000 distinct CDR3 sequences, over 15% detected once. The CDR3 has 16 residues. Trimming cost V 5 bases and J 6 bases; bases outside gene matches: 17. Germline V gene lookup returns CDR1 SGHNT and CDR2 YYREEE (reference sequence). This clonotype showed up just a few times. No antigen is known for it. Notes on the study in general: In drawing conclusions, the study used cross-sectional statistical analysis and did not follow the same donors. Memory repertoires lacked the insertion deficit that abundant cord blood beta clonotypes showed.

The sample also formed part of further work on T cells expressing NK-cell markers. That work adds: Whether the expanded NKG2C+ T cell clones recognized HCMV remained unclear.

This clonotype was obtained from a woman between 18 and 29 years old in good health. The rearrangement links TRBV5-4 to TRBJ2-7; 7 bases map to TRBD2. Sample: PBMCs. In nucleotides, the CDR3 is TGTGCCAGCAGTCCTCGGGAAGGGCTAGCGGCGGCCGAGCAGTACTTC. This encodes CASSPREGLAAAEQYF.